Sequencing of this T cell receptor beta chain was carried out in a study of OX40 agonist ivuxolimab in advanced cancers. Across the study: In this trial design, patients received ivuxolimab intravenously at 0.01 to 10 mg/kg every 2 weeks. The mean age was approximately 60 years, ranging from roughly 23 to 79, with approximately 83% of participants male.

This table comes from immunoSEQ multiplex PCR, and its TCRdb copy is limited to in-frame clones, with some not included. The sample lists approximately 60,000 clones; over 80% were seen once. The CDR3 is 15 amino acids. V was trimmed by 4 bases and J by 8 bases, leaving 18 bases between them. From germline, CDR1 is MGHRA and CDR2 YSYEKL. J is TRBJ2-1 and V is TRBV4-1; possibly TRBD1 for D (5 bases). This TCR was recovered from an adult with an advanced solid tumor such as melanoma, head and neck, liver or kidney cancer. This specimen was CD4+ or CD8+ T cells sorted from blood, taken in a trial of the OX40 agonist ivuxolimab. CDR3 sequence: CASSRGLGATDEQFF. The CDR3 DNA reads TGCGCCAGCAGCCGCGGATTAGGGGCAACGGATGAGCAGTTCTTC.